These 10 T cell receptor beta chains came from one sample sequenced in a study of T cells in localized non-small cell lung cancer. Assay: immunoSEQ multiplex PCR; the TCRdb copy retains only in-frame clones and omits some. The top ten hold 20% of the sample, which has fewer than 2,000 clones, approximately 30% seen once. Specimen: normal lung tissue next to the tumor, collected before any cancer treatment. These receptors all stem from a male donor at least 60 years old with stage I squamous cell lung carcinoma.

This clone was detected only a few times. One end of the junction fails to match germline, which may point to a read error. V and J are TRBV6-8 and TRBJ1-1; D ambiguous. The CDR3 has 13 amino acids. The germline gives CDR1 MNHGY, CDR2 SAAAGT. The CDR3 DNA sequence: TGTGCCATCAGTGCCTGGGAGGGCACTGAAGCTTTCTTT. Translation gives CAISAWEGTEAFF.

Relative to its sample, this clone is large (0.1 to 1%). V gene TRBV6-8 combines with J gene TRBJ2-7; 7 bases are a match to TRBD1. CDR1 MNHGY and CDR2 SAAAGT come from the germline V gene. The CDR3 length is 14 residues. Unmatched junction bases numbered 4, after V lost 3 bases and J lost 2 bases. For the CDR3, the DNA is TGTGCCAGCAGTTATCAGCAGGGGGCCTACGAGCAGTACTTC. This translates into CASSYQQGAYEQYF.

There are a few counts of this clone. The V gene is TRBV10-3, the J gene TRBJ1-5; the D gene is possibly TRBD1 (6 bases). The CDR3 runs to 15 residues. Germline loops: CDR1 ENHRY, CDR2 SYGVKD. Trimming removed 8 bases at V and 9 bases at J, with 23 bases between. CDR3 nucleotides: TGTGCCATCGGTCCAGGCAGGGGTAGTTTGGGGCCCCAGCATTTT. Amino acid sequence: CAIGPGRGSLGPQHF.

The V call is TRBV19, the J call TRBJ2-7; the D gene is possibly TRBD2 (6 bases). Trimming shortened V by 4 bases and J by 4 bases, and 14 bases separated the two germline ends. The CDR3 loop spans 14 amino acids. The germline CDR1 and CDR2 sequences are LNHDA and SQIVND (reference sequence). DNA of the CDR3: TGTGCCAGTAGTAGACCGGGACTGATTTACGAGCAGTACTTC. It codes for CASSRPGLIYEQYF.

This chain connects TRBV11-3 to TRBJ1-2; 10 bases map to TRBD1. Trimming at V came to 3 bases and at J to 5 bases, leaving 3 bases not matched to a gene. The CDR3 is 14 residues long. Germline V CDR1 and CDR2: SGHNT, YENEEA. CDR3 protein: CASSLGQGLYGYTF. DNA of the CDR3: TGTGCCAGCAGCTTGGGACAGGGGCTATATGGCTACACCTTC.

This clone was seen a few times. The chain combines TRBV15 with TRBJ2-7, with TRBD2 matching over 11 bases. There are 14 residues in the CDR3. Trimming took 4 bases from V and 5 from J; bases not matched to a gene: 4. In germline, CDR1 is LNHNV, CDR2 YYDKDF (reference sequence). CDR3: CATSITSGSNEQYF. CDR3 sequence (DNA): TGTGCCACCAGCATCACTAGCGGGAGTAACGAGCAGTACTTC.

This clone is medium-sized. V usage is TRBV2 and J usage is TRBJ1-5; D is ambiguous. Trimming left V 6 bases short and J 0 bases short, with 12 bases between. In germline, CDR1 is SNHLY, CDR2 FYNNEI. CDR3 length: 15 amino acids. The CDR3 loop reads CASSFGMNSNQPQHF. The CDR3 nucleotides read TGTGCCAGCAGCTTCGGTATGAATAGCAATCAGCCCCAGCATTTT.

At least ten counts were recorded for this clone. V usage is TRBV7-6 and J usage is TRBJ2-6, with TRBD1 matching 9 bases. With V trimmed by 5 bases and J by 4 bases, 6 bases remained unmatched. Looked up from germline, CDR1 is SGHVS and CDR2 is FNYEAQ. This CDR3 has 16 residues. This CDR3 reads CASSVDRGAGANVLTF. CDR3 DNA sequence: TGTGCCAGCAGCGTAGACAGGGGGGCAGGGGCCAACGTCCTGACTTTC.

As DNA, the CDR3 is TGTGCCAGCAGCCTTACTAGCGGCCTCACCGGGGAGCTGTTTTTT. This sequence encodes CASSLTSGLTGELFF. V usage is TRBV6-7 and J usage is TRBJ2-2; 8 bases are shared with TRBD2. TRBV6-7 is labeled an ORF, and its function is uncertain. The CDR3 extends over 15 amino acids. Trimming removed 6 bases from V and 4 bases from J; junction bases left unmatched: 7.

This clone appeared a few times. V gene TRBV19 combines with J gene TRBJ1-3, with no clear D. Trimming removed 2 bases at V and 0 bases at J, with 5 bases between. Germline V gene data show CDR1 as LNHDA and CDR2 as SQIVND (reference sequence). This CDR3 has 14 residues. CDR3 sequence: CASSISASGNTIYF. CDR3 coding DNA: TGTGCCAGTAGTATAAGCGCCTCTGGAAACACCATATATTTT.